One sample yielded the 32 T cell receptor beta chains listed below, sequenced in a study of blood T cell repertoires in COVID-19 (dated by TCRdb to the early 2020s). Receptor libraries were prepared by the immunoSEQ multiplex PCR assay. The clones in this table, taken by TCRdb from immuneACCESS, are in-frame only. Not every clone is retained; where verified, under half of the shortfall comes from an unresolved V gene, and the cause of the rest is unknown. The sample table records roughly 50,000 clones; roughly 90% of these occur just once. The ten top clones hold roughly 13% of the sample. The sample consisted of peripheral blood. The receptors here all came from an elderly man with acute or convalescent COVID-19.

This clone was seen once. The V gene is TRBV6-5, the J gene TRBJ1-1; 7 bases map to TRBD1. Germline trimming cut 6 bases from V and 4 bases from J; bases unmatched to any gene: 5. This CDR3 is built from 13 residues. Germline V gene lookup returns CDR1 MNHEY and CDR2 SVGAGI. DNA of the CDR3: TGTGCCAGCAGGGAGACAGGGACCACTGAAGCTTTCTTT. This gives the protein CASRETGTTEAFF.

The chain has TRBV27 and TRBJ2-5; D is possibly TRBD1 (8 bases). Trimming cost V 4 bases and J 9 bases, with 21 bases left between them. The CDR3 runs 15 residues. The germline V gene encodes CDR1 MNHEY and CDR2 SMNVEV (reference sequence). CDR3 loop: CASSWRQGARGAQYF. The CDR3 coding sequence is TGTGCCAGCAGTTGGCGGCAGGGGGCTCGGGGGGCCCAGTACTTC.

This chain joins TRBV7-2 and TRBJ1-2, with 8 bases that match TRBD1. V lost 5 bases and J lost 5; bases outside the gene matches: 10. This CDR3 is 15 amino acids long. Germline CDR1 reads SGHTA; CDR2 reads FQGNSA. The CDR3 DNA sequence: TGTGCCAGCAGCGAGAGGACAGGGCCGGGATATGGCTACACCTTC. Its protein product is CASSERTGPGYGYTF. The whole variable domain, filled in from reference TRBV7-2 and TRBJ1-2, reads GAGVSQSPSNKVTEKGKDVELRCDPISGHTALYWYRQSLGQGLEFLIYFQGNSAPDKSGLPSDRFSAERTGGSVSTLTIQRTQQEDSAVYLCASSERTGPGYGYTFGSGTRLTVV.

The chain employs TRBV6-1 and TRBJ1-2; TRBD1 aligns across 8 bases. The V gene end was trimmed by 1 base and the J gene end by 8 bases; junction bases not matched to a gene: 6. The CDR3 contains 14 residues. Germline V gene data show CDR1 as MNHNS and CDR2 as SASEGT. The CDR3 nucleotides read TGTGCCAGCAGTGAAGTAGGACAGGGTGGAGGCTACACCTTC. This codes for CASSEVGQGGGYTF.

CDR3 in DNA: TGTGCCAGCAGCCCGAGGGGGTCCCATAATTCACCCCTCCACTTT. It is translated as CASSPRGSHNSPLHF. The rearrangement links TRBV7-2 to TRBJ1-6, with D possibly being TRBD1 (6 bases). Germline V gene sequence: CDR1 SGHTA, CDR2 FQGNSA. Trimming removed 5 bases at V and 5 bases at J, with 13 bases between. The CDR3 runs to 15 residues.

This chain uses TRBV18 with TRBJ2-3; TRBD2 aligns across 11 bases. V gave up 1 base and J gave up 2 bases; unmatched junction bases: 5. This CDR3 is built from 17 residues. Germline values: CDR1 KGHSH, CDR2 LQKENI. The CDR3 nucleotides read TGTGCCAGCTCACCACAAGTAGCGGGGGGGACCACAGATACGCAGTATTTT. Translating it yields CASSPQVAGGTTDTQYF.

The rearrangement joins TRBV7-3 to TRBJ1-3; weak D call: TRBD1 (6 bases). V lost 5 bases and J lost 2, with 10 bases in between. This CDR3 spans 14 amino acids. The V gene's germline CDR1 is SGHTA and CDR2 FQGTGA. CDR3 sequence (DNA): TGTGCCAGCAGCACTTCAGGGGCTGGAAACACCATATATTTT. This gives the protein CASSTSGAGNTIYF.

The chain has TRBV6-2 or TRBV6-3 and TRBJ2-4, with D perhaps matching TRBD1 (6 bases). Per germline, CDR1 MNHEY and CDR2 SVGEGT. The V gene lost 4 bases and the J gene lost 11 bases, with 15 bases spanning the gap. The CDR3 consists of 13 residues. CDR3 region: CASSLTGSPLQYF. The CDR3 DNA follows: TGTGCCAGCAGTTTGACAGGATCCCCGCTTCAGTACTTC.

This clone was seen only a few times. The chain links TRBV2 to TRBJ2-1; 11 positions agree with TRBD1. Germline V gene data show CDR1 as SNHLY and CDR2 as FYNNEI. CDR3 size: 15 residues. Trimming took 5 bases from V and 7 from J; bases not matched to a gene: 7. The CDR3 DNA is TGTGCCAGCAGTACAGGACAGGGGGCGATAAATGAGCAGTTCTTC. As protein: CASSTGQGAINEQFF.

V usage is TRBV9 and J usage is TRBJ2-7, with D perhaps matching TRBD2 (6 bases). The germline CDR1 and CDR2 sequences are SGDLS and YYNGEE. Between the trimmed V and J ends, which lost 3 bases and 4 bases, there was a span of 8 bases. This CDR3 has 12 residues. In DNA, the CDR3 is TGTGCCAGCAGCGCGGAGGGATACGAGCAGTACTTC. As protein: CASSAEGYEQYF.

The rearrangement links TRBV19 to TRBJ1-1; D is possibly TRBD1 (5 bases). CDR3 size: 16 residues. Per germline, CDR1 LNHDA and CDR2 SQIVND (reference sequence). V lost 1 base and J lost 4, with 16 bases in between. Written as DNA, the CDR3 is TGTGCCAGTAGTATAGGAGGGTGGGGCGGGAGCACTGAAGCTTTCTTT. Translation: CASSIGGWGGSTEAFF.

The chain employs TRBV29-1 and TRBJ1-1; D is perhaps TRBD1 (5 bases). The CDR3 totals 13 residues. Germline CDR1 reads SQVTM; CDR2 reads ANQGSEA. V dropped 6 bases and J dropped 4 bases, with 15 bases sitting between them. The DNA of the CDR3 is TGCAGCGTAGGTTCCCCGGGGGGCACTGAAGCTTTCTTT. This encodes CSVGSPGGTEAFF.

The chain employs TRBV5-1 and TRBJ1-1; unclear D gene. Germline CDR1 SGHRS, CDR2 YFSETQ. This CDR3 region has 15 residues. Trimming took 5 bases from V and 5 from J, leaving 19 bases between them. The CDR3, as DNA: TGCGCCAGCAGTATGGCGGGTGACGGCGGGACTGAAGCTTTCTTT. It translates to CASSMAGDGGTEAFF.

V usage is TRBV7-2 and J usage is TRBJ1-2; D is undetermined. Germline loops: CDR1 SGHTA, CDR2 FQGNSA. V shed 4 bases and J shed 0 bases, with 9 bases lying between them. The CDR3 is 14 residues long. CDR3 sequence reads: CASSSATANYGYTF. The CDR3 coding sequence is TGTGCCAGCAGCTCTGCTACGGCTAACTATGGCTACACCTTC.

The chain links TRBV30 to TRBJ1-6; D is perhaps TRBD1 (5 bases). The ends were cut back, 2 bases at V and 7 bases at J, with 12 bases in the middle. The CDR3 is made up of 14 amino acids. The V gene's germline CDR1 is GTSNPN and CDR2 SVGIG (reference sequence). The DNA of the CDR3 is TGTGCCTGGAGTACCGGGACTCTCAATTCACCCCTCCACTTT. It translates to CAWSTGTLNSPLHF.

CDR3 in DNA: TGTGCCAGCAGCCCCCCCGGCCTAGCGGGGCAAGATACGCAGTATTTT. Residues: CASSPPGLAGQDTQYF. This chain joins TRBV9 and TRBJ2-3; TRBD2 matches 9 bases. The CDR3 runs 16 residues. The germline V gene has CDR1 SGDLS and CDR2 YYNGEE. V lost 4 bases, J lost 5 bases, and 11 bases stayed unmatched.

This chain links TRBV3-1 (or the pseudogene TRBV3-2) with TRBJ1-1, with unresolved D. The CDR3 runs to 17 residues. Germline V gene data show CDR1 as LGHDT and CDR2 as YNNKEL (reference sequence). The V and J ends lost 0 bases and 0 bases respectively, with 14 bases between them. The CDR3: CASSQDPRQNMNTEAFF. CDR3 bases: TGTGCCAGCAGCCAAGATCCTAGGCAGAACATGAACACTGAAGCTTTCTTT.

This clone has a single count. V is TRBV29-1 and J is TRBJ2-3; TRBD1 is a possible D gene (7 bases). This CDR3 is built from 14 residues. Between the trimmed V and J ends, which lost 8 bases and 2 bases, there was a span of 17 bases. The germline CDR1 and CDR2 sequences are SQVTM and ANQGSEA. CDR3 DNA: TGCAGCTTCTCGCCCAGGGGGGCCACAGATACGCAGTATTTT. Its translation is CSFSPRGATDTQYF.

This chain's CDR3 is CAISEAGLGANTGELFF. CDR3 bases: TGTGCCATCAGTGAGGCGGGGCTGGGAGCAAACACCGGGGAGCTGTTTTTT. The chain carries TRBV10-3 and TRBJ2-2; tentatively, D is TRBD2 (6 bases). Germline V gene sequence: CDR1 ENHRY, CDR2 SYGVKD. CDR3 length equals 17 residues. V was pared by 2 bases and J by 2 bases, with 15 bases between.

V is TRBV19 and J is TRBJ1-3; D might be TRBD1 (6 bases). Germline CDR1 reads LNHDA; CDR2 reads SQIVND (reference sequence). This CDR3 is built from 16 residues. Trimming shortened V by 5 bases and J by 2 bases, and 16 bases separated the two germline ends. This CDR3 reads CASSVYRASTGNTIYF. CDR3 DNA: TGTGCCAGTAGTGTCTACAGGGCCTCTACTGGAAACACCATATATTTT.

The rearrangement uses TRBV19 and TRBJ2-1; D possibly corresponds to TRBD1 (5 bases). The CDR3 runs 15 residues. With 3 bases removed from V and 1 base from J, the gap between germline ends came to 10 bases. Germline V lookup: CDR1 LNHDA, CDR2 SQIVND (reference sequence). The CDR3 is CASSIEGESYNEQFF. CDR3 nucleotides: TGTGCCAGTAGTATCGAAGGGGAATCCTACAATGAGCAGTTCTTC.

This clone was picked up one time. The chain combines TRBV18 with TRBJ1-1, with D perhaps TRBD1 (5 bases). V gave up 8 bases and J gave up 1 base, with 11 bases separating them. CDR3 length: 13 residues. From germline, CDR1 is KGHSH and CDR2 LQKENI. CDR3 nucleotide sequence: TGTGCCAGCCTCAGGGAAGGGAACACTGAAGCTTTCTTT. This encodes CASLREGNTEAFF.

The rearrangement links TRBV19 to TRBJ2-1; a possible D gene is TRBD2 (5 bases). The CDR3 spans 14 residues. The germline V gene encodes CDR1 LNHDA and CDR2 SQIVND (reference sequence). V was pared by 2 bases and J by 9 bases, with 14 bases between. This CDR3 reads CASSILGDMGEQFF. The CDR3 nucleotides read TGTGCCAGTAGTATACTCGGGGATATGGGTGAGCAGTTCTTC. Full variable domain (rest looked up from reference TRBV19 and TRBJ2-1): DGGITQSPKYLFRKEGQNVTLSCEQNLNHDAMYWYRQDPGQGLRLIYYSQIVNDFQKGDIAEGYSVSREKKESFPLTVTSAQKNPTAFYLCASSILGDMGEQFFGPGTRLTVL.

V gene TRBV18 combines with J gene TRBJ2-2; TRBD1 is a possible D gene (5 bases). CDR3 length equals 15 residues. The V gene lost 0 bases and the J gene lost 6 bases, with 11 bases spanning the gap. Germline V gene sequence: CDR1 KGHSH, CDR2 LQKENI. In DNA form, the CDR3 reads TGTGCCAGCTCACCACCAGGGGTTCAGGCCGGGGAGCTGTTTTTT. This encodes CASSPPGVQAGELFF. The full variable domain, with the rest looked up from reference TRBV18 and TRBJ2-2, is NAGVMQNPRHLVRRRGQEARLRCSPMKGHSHVYWYRQLPEEGLKFMVYLQKENIIDESGMPKERFSAEFPKEGPSILRIQQVVRGDSAAYFCASSPPGVQAGELFFGEGSRLTVL.

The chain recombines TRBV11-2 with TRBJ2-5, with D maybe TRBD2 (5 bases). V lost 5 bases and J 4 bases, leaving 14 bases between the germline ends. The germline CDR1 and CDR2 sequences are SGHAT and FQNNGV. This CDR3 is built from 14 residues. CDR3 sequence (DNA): TGTGCCAGCAGCAGCTGGGCGGGTAGAGAGACCCAGTACTTC. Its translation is CASSSWAGRETQYF.

For the CDR3, the DNA is TGTGCCAGCAGCTTCTGGGGACTAGCGGATGGGAATGAGCAGTTCTTC. Protein: CASSFWGLADGNEQFF. The chain links TRBV5-8 to TRBJ2-1; 11 bases fit TRBD2. In germline, CDR1 is SGHTS, CDR2 YDEGEE. The CDR3 is made up of 16 amino acids. V lost 2 bases to trimming and J lost 7 bases; unmatched junction nucleotides: 8.

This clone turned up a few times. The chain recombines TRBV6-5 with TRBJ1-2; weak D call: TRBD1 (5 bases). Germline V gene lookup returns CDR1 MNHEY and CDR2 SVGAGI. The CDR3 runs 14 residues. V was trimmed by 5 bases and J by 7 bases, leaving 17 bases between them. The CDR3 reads CASSTRRDFSGYTF. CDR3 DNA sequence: TGTGCCAGCAGTACCCGCAGGGATTTTAGTGGCTACACCTTC.

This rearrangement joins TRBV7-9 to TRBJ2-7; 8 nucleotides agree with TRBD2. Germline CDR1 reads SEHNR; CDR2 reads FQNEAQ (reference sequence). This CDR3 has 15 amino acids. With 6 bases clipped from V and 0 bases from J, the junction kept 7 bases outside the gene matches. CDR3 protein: CASSLLAGGSYEQYF. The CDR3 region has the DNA TGTGCCAGCAGTTTACTTGCGGGGGGCTCCTACGAGCAGTACTTC.

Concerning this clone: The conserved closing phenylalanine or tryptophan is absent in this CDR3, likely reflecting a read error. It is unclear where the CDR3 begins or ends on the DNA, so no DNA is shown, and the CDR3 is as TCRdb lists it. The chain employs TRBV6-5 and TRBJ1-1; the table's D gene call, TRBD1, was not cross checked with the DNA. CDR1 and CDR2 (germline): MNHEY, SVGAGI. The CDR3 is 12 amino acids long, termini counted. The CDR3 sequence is CASTQGVGPWES.

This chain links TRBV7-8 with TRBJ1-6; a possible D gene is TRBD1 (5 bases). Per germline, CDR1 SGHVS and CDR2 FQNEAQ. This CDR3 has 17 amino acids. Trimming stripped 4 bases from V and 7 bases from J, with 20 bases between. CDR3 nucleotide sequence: TGTGCCAGCAGCTCGGAGGGACGGATGTTTAGGAATTCACCCCTCCACTTT. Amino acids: CASSSEGRMFRNSPLHF. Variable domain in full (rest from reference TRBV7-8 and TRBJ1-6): GAGVSQSPRYKVAKRGQDVALRCDPISGHVSLFWYQQALGQGPEFLTYFQNEAQLDKSGLPSDRFFAERPEGSVSTLKIQRTQQEDSAVYLCASSSEGRMFRNSPLHFGNGTRLTVT.

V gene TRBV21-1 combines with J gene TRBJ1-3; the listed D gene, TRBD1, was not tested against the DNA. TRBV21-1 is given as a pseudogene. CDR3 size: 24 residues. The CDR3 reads CASSKRFRRLCRQDGKKLGNTIYF. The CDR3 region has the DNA TGTGCCAGCAGCAAACGGTTCCGTCGACTATGCCGACAGGACGGCAAGAAGTTGGGAAACACCATATATTTT.

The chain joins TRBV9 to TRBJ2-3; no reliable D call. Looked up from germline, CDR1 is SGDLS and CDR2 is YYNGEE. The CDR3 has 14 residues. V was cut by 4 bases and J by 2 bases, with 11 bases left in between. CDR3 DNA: TGTGCCAGCAGCTTACAGCCGACCACAGATACGCAGTATTTT. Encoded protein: CASSLQPTTDTQYF. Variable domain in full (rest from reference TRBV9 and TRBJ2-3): DSGVTQTPKHLITATGQRVTLRCSPRSGDLSVYWYQQSLDQGLQFLIQYYNGEERAKGNILERFSAQQFPDLHSELNLSSLELGDSALYFCASSLQPTTDTQYFGPGTRLTVL.